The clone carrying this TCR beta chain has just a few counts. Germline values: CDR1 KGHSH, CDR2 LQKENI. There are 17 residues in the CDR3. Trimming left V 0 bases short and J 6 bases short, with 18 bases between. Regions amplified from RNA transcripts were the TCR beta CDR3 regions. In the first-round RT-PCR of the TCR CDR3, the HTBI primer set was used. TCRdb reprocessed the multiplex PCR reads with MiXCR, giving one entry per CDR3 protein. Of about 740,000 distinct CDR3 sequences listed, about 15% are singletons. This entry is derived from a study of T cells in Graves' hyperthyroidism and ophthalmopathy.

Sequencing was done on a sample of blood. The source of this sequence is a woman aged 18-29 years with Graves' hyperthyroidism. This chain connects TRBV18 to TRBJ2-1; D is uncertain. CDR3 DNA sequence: TGTGCCAGCTCACCACCGACCCAGGATCGGCAGATCAATGAGCAGTTCTTC. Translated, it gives CASSPPTQDRQINEQFF.